This T cell receptor (beta chain) was obtained from a study of blood T cell repertoires in COVID-19. Study as a whole: Collection of acute and convalescent COVID-19 samples took place in the United States, Italy and Spain. In each case, the material was cDNA or gDNA derived from T cells, B-cell-depleted T cells, or PBMCs.

Trimming removed 2 bases at V and 0 bases at J, with 11 bases between. Looked up from germline, CDR1 is MNHEY and CDR2 is SVGEGT. CDR3 size: 16 residues. Participant-reported clinical history was the basis for cohort assignment. Source study methods: Amplifying reference gene primers gave estimates of nucleated cell counts. Produced via immunoSEQ multiplex PCR; TCRdb's table is partial and in-frame only. V and J calls and clone size come straight from that table; D and trimming were deduced from the DNA. The repertoire has around 220,000 clones, about nine tenths of them found once; the top ten carry 1.9%.

This clonotype originated in a woman between 18 and 29 years old who had recovered from COVID-19. The sample comprised PBMCs or T cells enriched from blood (not recorded which). This rearrangement joins TRBV6-2 or TRBV6-3 to TRBJ1-5, with unresolved D. The CDR3 DNA is TGTGCCAGCAGTTACGCCCGGAGGTATAGCAATCAGCCCCAGCATTTT. This gives the protein CASSYARRYSNQPQHF.